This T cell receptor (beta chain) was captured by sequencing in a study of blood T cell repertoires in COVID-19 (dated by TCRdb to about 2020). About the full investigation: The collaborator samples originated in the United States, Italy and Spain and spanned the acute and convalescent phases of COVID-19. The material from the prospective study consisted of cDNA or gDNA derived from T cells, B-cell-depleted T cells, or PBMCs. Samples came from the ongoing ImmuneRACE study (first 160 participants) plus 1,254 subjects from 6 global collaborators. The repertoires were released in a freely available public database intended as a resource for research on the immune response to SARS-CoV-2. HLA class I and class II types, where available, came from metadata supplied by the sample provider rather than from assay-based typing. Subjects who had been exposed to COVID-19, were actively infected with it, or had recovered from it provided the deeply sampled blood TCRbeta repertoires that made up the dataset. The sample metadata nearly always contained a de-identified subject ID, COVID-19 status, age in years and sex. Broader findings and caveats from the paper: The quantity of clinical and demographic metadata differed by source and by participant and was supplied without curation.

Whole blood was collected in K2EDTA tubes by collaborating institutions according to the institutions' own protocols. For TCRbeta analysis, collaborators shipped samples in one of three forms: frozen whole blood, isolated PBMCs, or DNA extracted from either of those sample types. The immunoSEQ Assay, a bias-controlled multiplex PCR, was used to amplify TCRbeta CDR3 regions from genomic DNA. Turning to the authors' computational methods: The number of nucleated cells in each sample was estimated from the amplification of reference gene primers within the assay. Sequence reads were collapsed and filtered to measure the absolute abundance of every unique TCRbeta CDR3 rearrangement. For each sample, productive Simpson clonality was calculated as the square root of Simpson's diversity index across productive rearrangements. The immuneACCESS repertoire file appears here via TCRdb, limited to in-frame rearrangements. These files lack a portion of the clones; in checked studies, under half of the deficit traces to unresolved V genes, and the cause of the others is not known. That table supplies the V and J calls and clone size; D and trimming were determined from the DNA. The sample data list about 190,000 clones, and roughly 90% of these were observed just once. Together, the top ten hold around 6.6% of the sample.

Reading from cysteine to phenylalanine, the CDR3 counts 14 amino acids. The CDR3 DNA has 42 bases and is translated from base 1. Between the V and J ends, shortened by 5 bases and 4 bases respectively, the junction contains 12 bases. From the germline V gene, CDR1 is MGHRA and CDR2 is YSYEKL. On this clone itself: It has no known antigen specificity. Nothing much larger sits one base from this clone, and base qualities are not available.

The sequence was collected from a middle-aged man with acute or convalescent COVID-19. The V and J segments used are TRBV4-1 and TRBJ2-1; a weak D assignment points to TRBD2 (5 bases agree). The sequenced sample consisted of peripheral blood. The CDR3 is CASSGRALYNEQFF. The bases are TGCGCCAGCAGCGGGCGGGCATTATACAATGAGCAGTTCTTC.